These T cell receptor beta chains were read from a single sample in a study of blood T cells in healthy people across ages. MiXCR was run by TCRdb on the 5' RACE reads, yielding one entry per CDR3 protein. The sample contains over a million distinct CDR3 sequences, under 55% of which appear only once. Sequences were obtained from blood. The receptors were sampled from a woman aged 60 to 75 in good health. Both conserved end residues are part of each CDR3. The D gene is left open where the match is weak. Some rows have no size entry. The others give once, few or many, or a class for an expanded clone.

CDR3aa: CSVEGLVKSGEQFF; CDR3nt: TGCAGCGTTGAGGGACTAGTTAAGTCGGGTGAGCAGTTCTTC; j_gene: TRBJ2-1; v_gene: TRBV29-1; d_gene: TRBD2; abundance: once
CDR3aa: CASRFGLDTQYF; CDR3nt: TGTGCCAGCAGATTCGGGTTGGATACGCAGTATTTT; j_gene: TRBJ2-3; v_gene: TRBV12-3/TRBV12-4; d_gene: .; abundance: .
CDR3aa: CASREQGARTSFANTGELFF; CDR3nt: TGTGCCAGCAGGGAACAGGGGGCGAGAACCAGCTTCGCGAACACCGGGGAGCTGTTTTTT; j_gene: TRBJ2-2; v_gene: TRBV28; d_gene: TRBD1; abundance: .
CDR3aa: CASSFGAASSYEQYF; CDR3nt: TGTGCCAGCAGCTTTGGTGCGGCCAGCTCATACGAGCAGTACTTC; j_gene: TRBJ2-7; v_gene: TRBV11-2; d_gene: .; abundance: .
CDR3aa: CSVIKETYEQYF; CDR3nt: TGCAGCGTTATTAAGGAAACCTACGAGCAGTACTTC; j_gene: TRBJ2-7; v_gene: TRBV29-1; d_gene: .; abundance: .
CDR3aa: CASSPQVSTDTQYF; CDR3nt: TGTGCCAGCTCACCTCAGGTTAGCACAGATACGCAGTATTTT; j_gene: TRBJ2-3; v_gene: TRBV18; d_gene: .; abundance: .
CDR3aa: CASSSVGVKYF; CDR3nt: TGTGCCAGCAGCTCGGTGGGGGTTAAGTACTTC; j_gene: TRBJ2-5; v_gene: TRBV13; d_gene: .; abundance: once
CDR3aa: CSAPTRSSYEQYF; CDR3nt: TGCAGTGCTCCAACTAGGAGCTCCTACGAGCAGTACTTC; j_gene: TRBJ2-7; v_gene: TRBV20-1; d_gene: .; abundance: .
CDR3aa: CASRQRPGQDKNIQYF; CDR3nt: TGTGCCAGCAGACAAAGACCGGGACAGGACAAAAACATTCAGTACTTC; j_gene: TRBJ2-4; v_gene: TRBV28; d_gene: TRBD1; abundance: .
CDR3aa: CASSPPTSGLYEQYF; CDR3nt: TGCGCCAGCAGTCCCCCGACTAGCGGGCTCTACGAGCAGTACTTC; j_gene: TRBJ2-7; v_gene: TRBV5-1; d_gene: TRBD2; abundance: .
CDR3aa: CASSYRGGAGANTDTQYF; CDR3nt: TGTGCCAGCAGTTATCGAGGGGGGGCCGGGGCAAACACAGATACGCAGTATTTT; j_gene: TRBJ2-3; v_gene: TRBV6-2/TRBV6-3; d_gene: .; abundance: .
CDR3aa: CASSDGTSGEETQYF; CDR3nt: TGTGCCAGCAGTGATGGGACTAGCGGGGAAGAGACCCAGTACTTC; j_gene: TRBJ2-5; v_gene: TRBV6-5; d_gene: TRBD2; abundance: .
CDR3aa: CASSKSGDEQFF; CDR3nt: TGTGCCAGCAGCAAATCGGGGGATGAGCAGTTCTTC; j_gene: TRBJ2-1; v_gene: TRBV21-1; d_gene: .; abundance: .
CDR3aa: CASSFLVGRGMNTEAFF; CDR3nt: TGTGCCAGCAGCTTCTTAGTTGGGAGAGGGATGAACACTGAAGCTTTCTTT; j_gene: TRBJ1-1; v_gene: TRBV7-8; d_gene: .; abundance: .
CDR3aa: CASSVETSGYSYNEQYF; CDR3nt: TGTGCCAGCAGCGTCGAGACTAGCGGATACTCCTACAATGAGCAGTACTTC; j_gene: TRBJ2-7; v_gene: TRBV9; d_gene: TRBD2; abundance: .
CDR3aa: CASSEIGNTDTQYF; CDR3nt: TGTGCCAGCAGTGAGATAGGGAACACAGATACGCAGTATTTT; j_gene: TRBJ2-3; v_gene: TRBV25-1; d_gene: .; abundance: many
CDR3aa: CASSYPGRGYNEQYF; CDR3nt: TGTGCCAGCAGCTATCCGGGAAGGGGATACAATGAGCAGTACTTC; j_gene: TRBJ2-7; v_gene: TRBV11-2; d_gene: .; abundance: .
CDR3aa: CSAHNPPGGSTDTQYF; CDR3nt: TGCAGTGCTCATAATCCCCCAGGCGGGAGCACAGATACGCAGTATTTT; j_gene: TRBJ2-3; v_gene: TRBV20-1; d_gene: .; abundance: .
CDR3aa: CASSSGVGGETQYF; CDR3nt: TGTGCCAGCAGCTCCGGGGTGGGGGGAGAGACCCAGTACTTC; j_gene: TRBJ2-5; v_gene: TRBV9; d_gene: .; abundance: few
CDR3aa: CASSPSLAGYNEQFF; CDR3nt: TGTGCCAGCTCACCGAGTCTAGCGGGATACAATGAGCAGTTCTTC; j_gene: TRBJ2-1; v_gene: TRBV18; d_gene: TRBD2; abundance: .
CDR3aa: CASSQDGGKEYNEQFF; CDR3nt: TGTGCCAGCAGCCAAGATGGCGGGAAGGAATACAATGAGCAGTTCTTC; j_gene: TRBJ2-1; v_gene: TRBV3-1; d_gene: .; abundance: few
CDR3aa: CSPASGSNEQYF; CDR3nt: TGCAGCCCCGCAAGCGGGAGTAATGAGCAGTACTTC; j_gene: TRBJ2-7; v_gene: TRBV29-1; d_gene: TRBD2; abundance: .
CDR3aa: CSAPIGEGANNEQFF; CDR3nt: TGCAGTGCCCCTATCGGGGAGGGGGCTAACAATGAGCAGTTCTTC; j_gene: TRBJ2-1; v_gene: TRBV20-1; d_gene: .; abundance: .
CDR3aa: CATSDFGGTEQFF; CDR3nt: TGTGCCACCAGTGATTTCGGGGGGACTGAGCAGTTCTTC; j_gene: TRBJ2-1; v_gene: TRBV24-1; d_gene: TRBD2; abundance: many
CDR3aa: CASSLRKTPNNEQFF; CDR3nt: TGTGCCAGCAGCTTAAGGAAGACACCAAACAATGAGCAGTTCTTC; j_gene: TRBJ2-1; v_gene: TRBV13; d_gene: .; abundance: .
CDR3aa: CASSQLGGPDTQYF; CDR3nt: TGTGCCAGCAGTCAACTCGGGGGCCCAGATACGCAGTATTTT; j_gene: TRBJ2-3; v_gene: TRBV6-2/TRBV6-3; d_gene: .; abundance: .
CDR3aa: CASSKPPPYRSREQYF; CDR3nt: TGTGCCAGCAGCAAACCCCCCCCCTACAGGTCGAGGGAGCAGTACTTC; j_gene: TRBJ2-7; v_gene: TRBV21-1; d_gene: .; abundance: few
CDR3aa: CSARDTRLAGLSGANVLTF; CDR3nt: TGCAGTGCTAGAGACACTAGACTAGCGGGGCTCTCTGGGGCCAACGTCCTGACTTTC; j_gene: TRBJ2-6; v_gene: TRBV20-1; d_gene: TRBD2; abundance: few
CDR3aa: CTSSLGDVGQGNEKLFF; CDR3nt: TGCACCAGCAGCTTGGGGGACGTGGGACAGGGGAATGAAAAACTGTTTTTT; j_gene: TRBJ1-4; v_gene: TRBV5-1; d_gene: TRBD1; abundance: .
CDR3aa: CASSPSGSSGEQYF; CDR3nt: TGTGCCAGCTCACCCAGCGGGAGTTCTGGCGAGCAGTACTTC; j_gene: TRBJ2-7; v_gene: TRBV18; d_gene: TRBD2; abundance: .
CDR3aa: CASIDQREEAYNEQFF; CDR3nt: TGCGCCAGCATTGACCAGCGGGAGGAAGCCTACAATGAGCAGTTCTTC; j_gene: TRBJ2-1; v_gene: TRBV10-2; d_gene: TRBD2; abundance: .
CDR3aa: CASSAGGHNSPLHF; CDR3nt: TGTGCCAGCAGTGCTGGGGGTCATAATTCACCCCTCCACTTT; j_gene: TRBJ1-6; v_gene: TRBV27; d_gene: .; abundance: once
CDR3aa: CASSFDGSRREQYF; CDR3nt: TGTGCCAGCAGCTTCGATGGGAGTCGGCGCGAGCAGTACTTC; j_gene: TRBJ2-7; v_gene: TRBV7-2; d_gene: .; abundance: few
CDR3aa: CASSQVLGGYTF; CDR3nt: TGTGCCAGCAGCCAAGTGTTAGGTGGCTACACCTTC; j_gene: TRBJ1-2; v_gene: TRBV3-1; d_gene: .; abundance: .
CDR3aa: CASSTAPLDIQYF; CDR3nt: TGTGCCAGCAGCACTGCCCCACTGGACATTCAGTACTTC; j_gene: TRBJ2-4; v_gene: TRBV5-6; d_gene: .; abundance: few
CDR3aa: CASSHSGEGTDTQYF; CDR3nt: TGTGCCAGCAGTCATAGCGGGGAGGGTACAGATACGCAGTATTTT; j_gene: TRBJ2-3; v_gene: TRBV12-3/TRBV12-4; d_gene: TRBD2; abundance: .
CDR3aa: CASSQEDPSSYEQYF; CDR3nt: TGTGCCAGCAGCCAAGAGGACCCTAGCTCCTACGAGCAGTACTTC; j_gene: TRBJ2-7; v_gene: TRBV4-2; d_gene: .; abundance: few
CDR3aa: CASSYIAGEYEQYF; CDR3nt: TGTGCCAGCAGTTATATAGCGGGAGAATACGAGCAGTACTTC; j_gene: TRBJ2-7; v_gene: TRBV27; d_gene: TRBD2; abundance: .
CDR3aa: CASSPQVGGYEQYF; CDR3nt: TGTGCCAGCAGCCCCCAGGTCGGAGGCTACGAGCAGTACTTC; j_gene: TRBJ2-7; v_gene: TRBV7-9; d_gene: .; abundance: .
CDR3aa: CASSAGGLAGREQYF; CDR3nt: TGTGCCAGCAGTGCCGGGGGACTAGCGGGACGAGAGCAGTACTTC; j_gene: TRBJ2-5; v_gene: TRBV2; d_gene: TRBD2; abundance: .
CDR3aa: CATSVGHTDTQYF; CDR3nt: TGTGCCACCAGTGTTGGGCACACAGATACGCAGTATTTT; j_gene: TRBJ2-3; v_gene: TRBV24-1; d_gene: .; abundance: few
CDR3aa: CASSYPLAGQVAVRYNEQFF; CDR3nt: TGTGCCAGCAGTTATCCACTAGCGGGACAAGTAGCGGTTCGATACAATGAGCAGTTCTTC; j_gene: TRBJ2-1; v_gene: TRBV28; d_gene: TRBD2; abundance: once
CDR3aa: CACSEGQLPQYF; CDR3nt: TGTGCCTGCAGTGAGGGACAACTCCCCCAGTACTTC; j_gene: TRBJ2-5; v_gene: TRBV25-1; d_gene: .; abundance: .
CDR3aa: CSAPGRSADTQYF; CDR3nt: TGCAGTGCCCCGGGACGGAGTGCAGATACGCAGTATTTT; j_gene: TRBJ2-3; v_gene: TRBV20-1; d_gene: .; abundance: few
CDR3aa: CASSPQGIYEQYF; CDR3nt: TGTGCCAGCTCACCACAGGGGATCTACGAGCAGTACTTC; j_gene: TRBJ2-7; v_gene: TRBV18; d_gene: .; abundance: .